These 10 T cell receptor beta chains share one sample of origin, sequenced in a study of blood T cell repertoires in COVID-19 (TCRdb year 2020). The library was produced with the immunoSEQ multiplex PCR assay. TCRdb took this table from immuneACCESS and kept in-frame rearrangements with V and J called. Such tables lack part of the clones; where checked against another copy, unresolved V genes explain under half of the gap, and the rest is unexplained. The sample has fewer than 250,000 clones on record, about four fifths of them singletons. The ten largest clonotypes hold 8% to 9.5% of the sample. Sequencing was carried out using PBMCs or T cells enriched from blood (not recorded which). The receptors stem from a woman aged 45-60 years with acute COVID-19.

This rearrangement joins TRBV30 to TRBJ2-7; tentative D call: TRBD2 (6 bases). CDR1 GTSNPN and CDR2 SVGIG come from the germline V gene (reference sequence). The CDR3 consists of 12 residues. The germline V and J ends were trimmed by 3 bases and 6 bases, with 12 bases remaining between them. The CDR3 DNA sequence: TGTGCCTGGAGGTGGGACTTGGGCGAGCAGTACTTC. It translates to CAWRWDLGEQYF.

The CDR3 is CAWEGQGTEAFF. The CDR3 DNA reads TGTGCCTGGGAAGGACAGGGCACTGAAGCTTTCTTT. This sequence joins TRBV30 and TRBJ1-1; 8 bases match TRBD1. Germline-derived CDR1 and CDR2 are GTSNPN and SVGIG (reference sequence). Trimming took 5 bases from V and 4 from J; bases not matched to a gene: 3. CDR3 length equals 12 residues. The variable domain in full, completed from reference TRBV30 and TRBJ1-1, reads SQTIHQWPATLVQPVGSPLSLECTVEGTSNPNLYWYRQAAGRGLQLLFYSVGIGQISSEVPQNLSASRPQDRQFILSSKKLLLSDSGFYLCAWEGQGTEAFFGQGTRLTVV.

J is TRBJ2-7 and V is TRBV6-2 or TRBV6-3; 10 bases fit TRBD2. Germline-derived CDR1 and CDR2 are MNHEY and SVGEGT. The CDR3 runs to 19 residues. V trimming: 4 bases; J trimming: 0 bases; junction bases outside the gene matches: 15. The CDR3 spells CASSSPGLADPRLSYEQYF. In DNA form, the CDR3 reads TGTGCCAGCAGTTCCCCCGGACTAGCGGATCCAAGACTCTCCTACGAGCAGTACTTC.

The V gene is TRBV12-3 or TRBV12-4, the J gene TRBJ2-7; D may be TRBD2 (6 bases). The V end lost 2 bases, the J end lost 7 bases, and 12 bases lay between the germline ends. The CDR3 totals 13 residues. As DNA, the CDR3 is TGTGCCAGCAGTTTACGAGGGGCGGGGGAGCAGTACTTC. It translates to CASSLRGAGEQYF.

CDR3 DNA sequence: TGTGCCAGCAGCCTCGGGGGGCTAGCGGGAGGAGAGACCCAGTACTTC. It encodes CASSLGGLAGGETQYF. The genes are TRBV11-1 and TRBJ2-5, with 11 bases fitting TRBD2. Germline CDR1 is SGHAT and CDR2 is FQDESV (reference sequence). CDR3 size: 16 residues. The trim removed 5 bases at V and 4 bases at J, leaving 9 bases unmatched.

This clone was recorded only once. The J gene is TRBJ1-4, the V gene TRBV2; a possible D gene is TRBD1 (6 bases). The germline gives CDR1 SNHLY, CDR2 FYNNEI. The CDR3 loop spans 14 amino acids. Trimming pared 4 bases from V and 7 bases from J, leaving 13 bases between. The CDR3, as DNA: TGTGCCAGCAGTGGTGGGGGGGCGGTTGAAAAACTGTTTTTT. Its translation: CASSGGGAVEKLFF.

The V call is TRBV7-9, the J call TRBJ2-2; 8 bases align to TRBD2. Trimming cost V 5 bases and J 4 bases; bases outside gene matches: 12. CDR1 and CDR2 from the germline V gene are SEHNR and FQNEAQ (reference sequence). This CDR3 spans 17 amino acids. CDR3 DNA sequence: TGTGCCAGCAGCATTAACTACGGGAGCGGGGGCACCGGGGAGCTGTTTTTT. It translates to CASSINYGSGGTGELFF.

This clone was detected once. The rearrangement links TRBV11-2 to TRBJ2-7; tentative D call: TRBD1 (5 bases). V shed 5 bases and J shed 0 bases, with 14 bases lying between them. The CDR3 runs to 15 residues. The germline V gene has CDR1 SGHAT and CDR2 FQNNGV. CDR3 protein: CASSESRVPSYEQYF. The CDR3 DNA is TGTGCCAGCAGCGAGAGCAGGGTTCCCTCCTACGAGCAGTACTTC.

The chain carries TRBV11-2 and TRBJ1-2; D remains ambiguous. The germline V gene has CDR1 SGHAT and CDR2 FQNNGV. The CDR3 is made up of 15 amino acids. The V and J ends lost 5 bases and 2 bases respectively, with 15 bases between them. CDR3 region: CASSPDGGKNYGYTF. Here the CDR3 DNA reads TGTGCCAGCAGCCCCGACGGCGGAAAAAACTATGGCTACACCTTC.

The genes are TRBV19 and TRBJ1-4; no clear D. Germline assignment: CDR1 LNHDA and CDR2 SQIVND (reference sequence). V dropped 4 bases and J dropped 8 bases, with 11 bases sitting between them. This CDR3 is 13 amino acids long. The CDR3 here is CASSRAMGEKLFF. The CDR3 DNA reads TGTGCCAGTAGTAGGGCTATGGGCGAAAAACTGTTTTTT.